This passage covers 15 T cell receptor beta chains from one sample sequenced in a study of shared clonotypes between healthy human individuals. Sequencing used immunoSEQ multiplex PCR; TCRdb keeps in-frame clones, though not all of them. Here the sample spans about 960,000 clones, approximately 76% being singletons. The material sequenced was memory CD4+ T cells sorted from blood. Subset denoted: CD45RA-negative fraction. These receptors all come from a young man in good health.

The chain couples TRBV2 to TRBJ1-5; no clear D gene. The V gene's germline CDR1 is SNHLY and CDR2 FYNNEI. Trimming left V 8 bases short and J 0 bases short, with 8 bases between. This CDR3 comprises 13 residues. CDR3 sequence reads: CASRLISNQPQHF. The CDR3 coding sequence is TGTGCCAGCCGCCTGATTAGCAATCAGCCCCAGCATTTT.

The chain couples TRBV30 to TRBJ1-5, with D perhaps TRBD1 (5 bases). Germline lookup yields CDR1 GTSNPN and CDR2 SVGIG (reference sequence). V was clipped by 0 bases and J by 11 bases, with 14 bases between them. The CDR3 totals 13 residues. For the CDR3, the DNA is TGTGCCTGGAGTGTATGGGGGGAGGAGGCCCAGCATTTT. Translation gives CAWSVWGEEAQHF.

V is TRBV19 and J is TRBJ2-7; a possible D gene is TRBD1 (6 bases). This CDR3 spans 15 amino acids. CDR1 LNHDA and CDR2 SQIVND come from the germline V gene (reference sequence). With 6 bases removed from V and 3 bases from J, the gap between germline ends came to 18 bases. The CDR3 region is CASSLLLGRGYEQYF. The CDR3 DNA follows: TGTGCCAGTAGCCTCCTCCTGGGCAGGGGCTACGAGCAGTACTTC.

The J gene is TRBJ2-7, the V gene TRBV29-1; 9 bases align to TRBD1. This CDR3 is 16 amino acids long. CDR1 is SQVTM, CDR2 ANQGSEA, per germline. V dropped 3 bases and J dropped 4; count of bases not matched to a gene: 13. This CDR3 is CSVEAGPGTGLYEQYF. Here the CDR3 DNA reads TGCAGCGTTGAGGCTGGACCCGGGACAGGGTTGTACGAGCAGTACTTC.

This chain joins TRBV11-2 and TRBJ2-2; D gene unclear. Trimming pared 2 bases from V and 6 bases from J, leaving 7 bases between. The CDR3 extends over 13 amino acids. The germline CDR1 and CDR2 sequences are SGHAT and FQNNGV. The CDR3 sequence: CASSLWTAGELFF. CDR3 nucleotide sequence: TGTGCCAGCAGCTTATGGACGGCCGGGGAGCTGTTTTTT.

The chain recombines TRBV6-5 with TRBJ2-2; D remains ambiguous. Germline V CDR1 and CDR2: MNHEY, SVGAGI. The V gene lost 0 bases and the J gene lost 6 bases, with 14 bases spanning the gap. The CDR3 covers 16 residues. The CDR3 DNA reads TGTGCCAGCAGTTACTCGAGACTGACGCACCCCGGGGAGCTGTTTTTT. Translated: CASSYSRLTHPGELFF.

CDR3 DNA: TGTGCCAGCAGTTTAGGTGGGGGTCGGGGGGAGACCCAGTACTTC. It specifies CASSLGGGRGETQYF. The chain employs TRBV27 and TRBJ2-5; D might be TRBD2 (6 bases). Between the trimmed V and J ends, which lost 2 bases and 5 bases, there was a span of 15 bases. The CDR3 consists of 15 residues. Germline V gene data show CDR1 as MNHEY and CDR2 as SMNVEV (reference sequence).

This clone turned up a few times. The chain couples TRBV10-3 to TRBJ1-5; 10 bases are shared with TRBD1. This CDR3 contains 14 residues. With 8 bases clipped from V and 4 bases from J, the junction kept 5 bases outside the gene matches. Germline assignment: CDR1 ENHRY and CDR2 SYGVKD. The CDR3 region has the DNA TGTGCCATCGGGGGGACAGGGGAGAATCAGCCCCAGCATTTT. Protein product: CAIGGTGENQPQHF.

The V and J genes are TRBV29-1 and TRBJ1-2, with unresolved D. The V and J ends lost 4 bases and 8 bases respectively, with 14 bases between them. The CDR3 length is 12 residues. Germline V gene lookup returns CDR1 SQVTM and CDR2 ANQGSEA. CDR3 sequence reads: CSVGMGMKGYTF. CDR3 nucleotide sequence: TGCAGCGTTGGTATGGGGATGAAGGGCTACACCTTC. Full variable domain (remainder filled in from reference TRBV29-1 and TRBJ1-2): SAVISQKPSRDICQRGTSLTIQCQVDSQVTMMFWYRQQPGQSLTLIATANQGSEATYESGFVIDKFPISRPNLTFSTLTVSNMSPEDSSIYLCSVGMGMKGYTFGSGTRLTVV.

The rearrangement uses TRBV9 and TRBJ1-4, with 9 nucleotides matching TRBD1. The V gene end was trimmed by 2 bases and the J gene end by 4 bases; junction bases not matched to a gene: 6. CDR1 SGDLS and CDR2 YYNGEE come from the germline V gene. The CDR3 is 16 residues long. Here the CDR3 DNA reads TGTGCCAGCAGCGTGCTCCAGGGACAGGGTAATGAAAAACTGTTTTTT. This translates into CASSVLQGQGNEKLFF.

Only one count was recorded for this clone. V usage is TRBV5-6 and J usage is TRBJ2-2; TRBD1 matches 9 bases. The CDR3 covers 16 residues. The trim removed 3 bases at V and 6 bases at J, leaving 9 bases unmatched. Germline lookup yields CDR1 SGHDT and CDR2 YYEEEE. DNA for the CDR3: TGTGCCAGCAGCTCCGGGGGACAGGGAGGGGCCGGGGAGCTGTTTTTT. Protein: CASSSGGQGGAGELFF.

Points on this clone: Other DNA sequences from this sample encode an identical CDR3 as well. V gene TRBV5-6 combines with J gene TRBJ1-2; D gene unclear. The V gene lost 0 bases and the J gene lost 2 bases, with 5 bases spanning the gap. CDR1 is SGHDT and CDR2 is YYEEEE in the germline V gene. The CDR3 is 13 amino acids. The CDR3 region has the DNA TGTGCCAGCAGCTTGGATGGCAACTATGGCTACACCTTC. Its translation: CASSLDGNYGYTF.

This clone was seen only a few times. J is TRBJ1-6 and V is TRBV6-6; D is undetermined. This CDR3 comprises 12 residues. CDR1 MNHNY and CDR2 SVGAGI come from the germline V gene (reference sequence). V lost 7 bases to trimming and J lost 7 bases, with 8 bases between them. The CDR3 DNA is TGTGCCAGCACACGGACGAATTCACCCCTCCACTTT. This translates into CASTRTNSPLHF.

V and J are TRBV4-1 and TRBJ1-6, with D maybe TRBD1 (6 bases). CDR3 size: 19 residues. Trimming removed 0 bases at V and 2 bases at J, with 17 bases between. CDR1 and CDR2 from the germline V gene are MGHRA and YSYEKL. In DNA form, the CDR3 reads TGCGCCAGCAGCCAAGATCCATACCGAGGGGGGACCTATAATTCACCCCTCCACTTT. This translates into CASSQDPYRGGTYNSPLHF.

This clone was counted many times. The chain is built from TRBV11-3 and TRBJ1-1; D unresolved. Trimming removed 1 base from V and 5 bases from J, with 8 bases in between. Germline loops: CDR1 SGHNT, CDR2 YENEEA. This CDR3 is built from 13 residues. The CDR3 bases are TGTGCCAGCAGCTTAGGTTCAGAGACTGAAGCTTTCTTT. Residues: CASSLGSETEAFF.